The present T cell receptor (beta chain) was sequenced within a study of blood T cell repertoires in COVID-19. Background on the study: The United States, Italy and Spain supplied acute and convalescent COVID-19 samples.

Some clones are missing from TCRdb's copy, which holds only in-frame ones; the method was immunoSEQ multiplex PCR. The sample lists about 320,000 clones, approximately 90% seen once, with roughly 3.6% in the top ten. CDR1 is MNHEY, CDR2 SMNVEV, per germline (reference sequence). The CDR3 consists of 13 residues. The V end was cut by 0 bases, the J end by 8 bases, with 10 bases between. Individuals in the exposed group had encountered a COVID-19 case within 2 weeks preceding study entry. This TCR derives from a woman in her twenties or thirties who had been exposed to COVID-19. This sequence joins TRBV27 and TRBJ1-2, with D tentatively TRBD1 (6 bases). The sample taken for sequencing was PBMCs or T cells enriched from blood (not recorded which). The DNA of the CDR3 is TGTGCCAGCAGTTTATCTTACAGGGTCGGCTACACCTTC. This codes for CASSLSYRVGYTF.